The rows below give T cell receptor beta chains drawn from one sample of a study of T cell responses to AZD1222 COVID-19 vaccine. Sequenced by immunoSEQ multiplex PCR; TCRdb stores in-frame clones only, minus some. This sample has roughly 70,000 clones, with roughly 82% found just once. The sequenced sample was peripheral blood, obtained on day 0 of AZD1222 vaccination. The source is an adult in good health. Each CDR3 is given with its conserved first and last residue. D genes are given only for firm matches. Clone size appears in some rows only: once, few, many, or a class for an expanded clone.

TRBJ1-4	TRBV3-1/TRBV3-2	15	.	TRBD1	CASSLHGTGTEKLFF	TGTGCCAGCAGCCTTCACGGGACAGGGACTGAAAAACTGTTTTTT
TRBJ2-7	TRBV6-5	16	.	TRBD2	CASSYSGGESPYEQYF	TGTGCCAGCAGTTACTCTGGGGGGGAGAGCCCCTACGAGCAGTACTTC
TRBJ2-7	TRBV28	15	.	.	CASSLRDLGAYEQYF	TGTGCCAGCAGTTTAAGGGACTTAGGGGCCTACGAGCAGTACTTC
TRBJ1-3	TRBV9	15	.	.	CASSVARQGGNTIYF	TGTGCCAGCAGCGTAGCTCGCCAGGGGGGAAACACCATATATTTT
TRBJ1-1	TRBV3-1/TRBV3-2	15	.	TRBD1	CASSPTGTGGREAFF	TGTGCCAGCAGCCCCACCGGGACAGGGGGCCGAGAAGCTTTCTTT
TRBJ2-3	TRBV11-2	15	.	.	CASSSWGRHTDTQYF	TGTGCCAGCAGCTCCTGGGGTCGACACACAGATACGCAGTATTTT
TRBJ1-2	TRBV21-1	13	few	.	CARSWDEIGGYTF	TGTGCCAGATCTTGGGACGAAATAGGTGGCTACACCTTC
TRBJ1-3	TRBV5-1	15	.	.	CASSLNPDSGNTIYF	TGCGCCAGCAGCTTGAATCCAGACTCTGGAAACACCATATATTTT
TRBJ1-2	TRBV5-6	15	once	TRBD1	CASSVDRGQGYGYTF	TGTGCCAGCAGCGTAGACAGGGGGCAGGGCTATGGCTACACCTTC
TRBJ2-7	TRBV19	15	.	TRBD1	CASSVAGTGTYEQYF	TGTGCCAGTAGTGTTGCCGGGACAGGCACCTACGAGCAGTACTTC
TRBJ1-1	TRBV18	13	.	.	CASKSSDGTEAFF	TGTGCCAGCAAAAGTAGCGATGGCACTGAAGCTTTCTTT
TRBJ2-4	TRBV9	16	.	.	CASSVGGVVAKNIQYF	TGTGCCAGCAGCGTAGGGGGGGTAGTAGCCAAAAACATTCAGTACTTC
TRBJ2-1	TRBV5-5	12	.	.	CASSLDGVVQFF	TGTGCCAGCAGCTTGGACGGGGTGGTGCAGTTCTTC
TRBJ1-1	TRBV5-4	16	.	.	CASSTKTGKGYTEAFF	TGTGCCAGCAGCACCAAAACAGGGAAGGGCTACACTGAAGCTTTCTTT
TRBJ2-7	TRBV29-1	13	.	.	CSVEGHLGREQYF	TGCAGCGTTGAGGGACACCTTGGTCGCGAGCAGTACTTC
TRBJ2-3	TRBV5-1	14	.	.	CASSAQGSTDTQYF	TGCGCCAGCAGCGCCCAGGGATCTACAGATACGCAGTATTTT
TRBJ1-4	TRBV19	13	.	.	CATTGLTNEKLFF	TGTGCCACCACAGGTTTAACTAATGAAAAACTGTTTTTT
TRBJ2-2	TRBV19	12	.	.	CAAGSGTGELFF	TGTGCCGCGGGGTCGGGCACCGGGGAGCTGTTTTTT
TRBJ2-3	TRBV7-2	14	.	TRBD2	CASSRGGPTDTQYF	TGTGCCAGCAGCCGCGGGGGGCCCACAGATACGCAGTATTTT